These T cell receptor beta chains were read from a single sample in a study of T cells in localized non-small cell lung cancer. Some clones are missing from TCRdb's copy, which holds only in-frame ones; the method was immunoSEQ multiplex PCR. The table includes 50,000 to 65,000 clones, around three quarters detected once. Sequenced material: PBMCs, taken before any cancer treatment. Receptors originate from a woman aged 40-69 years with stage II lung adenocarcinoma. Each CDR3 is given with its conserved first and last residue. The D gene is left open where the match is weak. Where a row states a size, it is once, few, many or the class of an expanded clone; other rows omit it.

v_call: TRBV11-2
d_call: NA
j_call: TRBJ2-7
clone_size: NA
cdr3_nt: TGTGCCAGCAGCTTAACCGACAGTTTAACCTACGAGCAGTACTTC
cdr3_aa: CASSLTDSLTYEQYF

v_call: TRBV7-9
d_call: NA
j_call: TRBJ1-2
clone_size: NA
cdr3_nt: TGTGCCAGCAGCTTTGGGCAGAGTGGCTACACCTTC
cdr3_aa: CASSFGQSGYTF

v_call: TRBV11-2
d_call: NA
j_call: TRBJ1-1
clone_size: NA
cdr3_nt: TGTGCCAGCAGTTACAACAGGGTCCCTGAAGCTTTCTTT
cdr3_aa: CASSYNRVPEAFF

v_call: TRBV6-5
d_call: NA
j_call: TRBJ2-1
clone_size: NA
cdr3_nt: TGTGCCAGCAGTTTCCGGACAGGAGGGAGATACAATGAGCAGTTCTTC
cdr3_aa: CASSFRTGGRYNEQFF

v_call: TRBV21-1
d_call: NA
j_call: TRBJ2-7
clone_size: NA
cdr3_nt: TGTGCCAGCAGCAAAAGGGATAAGGGTCCACGGAGCTACGAGCAGTACTTC
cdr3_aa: CASSKRDKGPRSYEQYF

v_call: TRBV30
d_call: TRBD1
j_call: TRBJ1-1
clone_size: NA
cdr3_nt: TGTGCCTGGAGCGGTGCTACGACAGGGGCGAACACTGAAGCTTTCTTT
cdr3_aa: CAWSGATTGANTEAFF

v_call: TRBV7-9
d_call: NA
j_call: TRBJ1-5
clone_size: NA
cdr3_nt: TGTGCCAGCAGCTTAGGGGGCGGCGGCAATCAGCCCCAGCATTTT
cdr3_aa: CASSLGGGGNQPQHF

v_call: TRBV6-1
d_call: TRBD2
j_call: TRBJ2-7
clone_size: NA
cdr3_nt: TGTGCCAGCAGTGAAAGGGGAGGAGCGGGGGCCTCCTACGAGCAGTACTTC
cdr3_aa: CASSERGGAGASYEQYF

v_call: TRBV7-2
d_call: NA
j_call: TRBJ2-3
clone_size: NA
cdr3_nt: TGTGCCAGCAGCTCGACAGAAAGCACAGATACGCAGTATTTT
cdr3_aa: CASSSTESTDTQYF

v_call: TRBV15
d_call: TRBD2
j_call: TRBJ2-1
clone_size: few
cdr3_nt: TGTGCCACCAGCAGAGAAAGCGGGGGGGCCAATGAGCAGTTCTTC
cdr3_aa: CATSRESGGANEQFF

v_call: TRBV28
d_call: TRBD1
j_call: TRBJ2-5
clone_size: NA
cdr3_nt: TGTGCCAGCAGTTTACCCCCCGGACAGGGAGGAACAAGAGGGACCCAGTACTTC
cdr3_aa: CASSLPPGQGGTRGTQYF

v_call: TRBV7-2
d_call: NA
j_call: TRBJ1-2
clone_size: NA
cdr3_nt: TGTGCCAGCAGCTTGGGGCCCCTTCGTTATGGCTACACCTTC
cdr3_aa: CASSLGPLRYGYTF

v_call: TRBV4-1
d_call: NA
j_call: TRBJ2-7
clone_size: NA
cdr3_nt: TGCGCCAGCAGCCAAGACCAGCTCATGGCCTACGAGCAGTACTTC
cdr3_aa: CASSQDQLMAYEQYF

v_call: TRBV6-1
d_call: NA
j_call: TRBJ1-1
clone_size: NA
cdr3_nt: TGTGCCAGCAATGGACGGTTGAACACTGAAGCTTTCTTT
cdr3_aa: CASNGRLNTEAFF

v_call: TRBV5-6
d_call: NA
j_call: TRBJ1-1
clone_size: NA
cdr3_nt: TGTGCCAGCAGCTTTGCAACAGGCGGTAACACTGAAGCTTTCTTT
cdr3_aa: CASSFATGGNTEAFF

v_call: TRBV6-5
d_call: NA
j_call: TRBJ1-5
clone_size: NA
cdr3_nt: TGTGCCAGCAGTTACCGGCAGGGTGGGCAGCCCCAGCATTTT
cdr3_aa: CASSYRQGGQPQHF

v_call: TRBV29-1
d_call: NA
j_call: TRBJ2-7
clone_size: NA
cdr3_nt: TGCAGCGTTGAAGGGCCCGGCGGGGACGAGCAGTACTTC
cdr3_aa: CSVEGPGGDEQYF

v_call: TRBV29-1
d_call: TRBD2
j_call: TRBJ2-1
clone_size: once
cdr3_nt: TGCAGCGCTTTCGGGGGGTTTGATAACAATGAGCAGTTCTTC
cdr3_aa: CSAFGGFDNNEQFF

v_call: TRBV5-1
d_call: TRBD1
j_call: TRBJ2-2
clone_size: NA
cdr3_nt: TGCGCCAGCAGCTCGACAGGGGCGGTCGGGGAGCTGTTTTTT
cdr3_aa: CASSSTGAVGELFF

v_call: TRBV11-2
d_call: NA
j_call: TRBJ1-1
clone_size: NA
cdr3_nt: TGTGCCAGCAGCTTAACTGTTATAGATACCCCTCGCATGAACACTGAAGCTTTCTTT
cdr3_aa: CASSLTVIDTPRMNTEAFF

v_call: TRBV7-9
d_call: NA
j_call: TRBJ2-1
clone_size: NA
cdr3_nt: TGTGCCAGTTACCACCCTAACTCGGATGAGCAGTTCTTC
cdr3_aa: CASYHPNSDEQFF

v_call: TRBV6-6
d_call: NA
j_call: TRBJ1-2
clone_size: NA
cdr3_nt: TGTGCCAGCAGTTACGGTCAGGGAGTATATGGCTACACCTTC
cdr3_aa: CASSYGQGVYGYTF

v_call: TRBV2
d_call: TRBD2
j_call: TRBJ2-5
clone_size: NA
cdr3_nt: TGTGCCAGCAGTAGCAGCGGGGTTATAGAGACCCAGTACTTC
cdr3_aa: CASSSSGVIETQYF

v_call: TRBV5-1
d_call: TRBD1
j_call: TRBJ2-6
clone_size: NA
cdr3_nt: TGCGCCAGCAGCTCCGGACAGGCCTCTGGGGCCAACGTCCTGACTTTC
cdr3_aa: CASSSGQASGANVLTF

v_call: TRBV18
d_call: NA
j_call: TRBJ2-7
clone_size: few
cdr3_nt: TGTGCCAGCTCACCAAGGAGCAGGGACCTCGAGCAGTACTTC
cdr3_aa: CASSPRSRDLEQYF

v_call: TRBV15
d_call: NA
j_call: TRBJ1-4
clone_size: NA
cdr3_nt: TGTGCCACCAGCAGAGATCTAGGAAGGGAGAGGAAACTGTTTTTT
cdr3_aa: CATSRDLGRERKLFF

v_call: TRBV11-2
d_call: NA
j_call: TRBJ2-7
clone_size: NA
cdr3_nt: TGTGCCAGCAGCCCCCACCAGGGATCGGGCTACGAGCAGTACTTC
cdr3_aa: CASSPHQGSGYEQYF

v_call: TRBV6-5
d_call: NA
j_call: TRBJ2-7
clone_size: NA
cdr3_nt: TGTGCCAGCAGTTCTCCTGGACGGAGCTCCTACGAGCAGTACTTC
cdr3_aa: CASSSPGRSSYEQYF

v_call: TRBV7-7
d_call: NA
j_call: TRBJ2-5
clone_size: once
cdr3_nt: TGTGCTAGCAGCTTCGTCCAGCAAGAGACCCAGTACTTC
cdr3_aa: CASSFVQQETQYF

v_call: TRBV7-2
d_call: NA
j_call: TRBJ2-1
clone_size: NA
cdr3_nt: TGTGCCAGCAGCTTAGGACCCCCACCAAGGGAGCAGTTCTTC
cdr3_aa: CASSLGPPPREQFF

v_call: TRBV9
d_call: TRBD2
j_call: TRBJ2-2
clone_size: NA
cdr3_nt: TGTGCCAGCAGCGTACGGGAGGAAATCGGGGAGCTGTTTTTT
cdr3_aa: CASSVREEIGELFF

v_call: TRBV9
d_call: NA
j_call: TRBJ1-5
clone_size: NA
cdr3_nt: TGTGCCAGCAGCGAGGACGGCAATAGCAATCAGCCCCAGCATTTT
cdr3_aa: CASSEDGNSNQPQHF

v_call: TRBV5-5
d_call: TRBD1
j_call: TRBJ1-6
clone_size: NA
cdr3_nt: TGTGCCAGCAGCCTCTACCCGACAGGGGGTGATAATTCACCCCTCCACTTT
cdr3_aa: CASSLYPTGGDNSPLHF

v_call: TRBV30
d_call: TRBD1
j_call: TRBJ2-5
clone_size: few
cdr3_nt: TGTGCCTGGAGGCGGACAGGGGGCTTCGAGACCCAGTACTTC
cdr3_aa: CAWRRTGGFETQYF

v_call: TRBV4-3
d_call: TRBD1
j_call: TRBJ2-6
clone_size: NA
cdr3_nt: TGCGCCAGCAGCCAAGAGGCTTTTGAGAGGGGGCGATCTGGGGCCAACGTCCTGACTTTC
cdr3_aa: CASSQEAFERGRSGANVLTF

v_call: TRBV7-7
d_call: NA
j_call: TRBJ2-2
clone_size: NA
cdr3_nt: TGTGCTAGCAGCTTAGACGACACCGGGGAGCTGTTTTTT
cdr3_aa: CASSLDDTGELFF

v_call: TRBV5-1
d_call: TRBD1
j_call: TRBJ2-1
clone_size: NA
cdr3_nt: TGCGCCAGCAGCTTGGCCGGGACAGTCTACAATGAGCAGTTCTTC
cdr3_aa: CASSLAGTVYNEQFF

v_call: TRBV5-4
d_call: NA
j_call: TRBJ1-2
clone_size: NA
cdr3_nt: TGTGCCAGCAGCCCGCCCTCTATTTTGGTTGGAGGCTACACCTTC
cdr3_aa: CASSPPSILVGGYTF

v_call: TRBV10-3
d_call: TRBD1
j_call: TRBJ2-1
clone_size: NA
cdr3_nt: TGTGCCATCAGTTGGGACAGGGACCTGGGTGAGCAGTTCTTC
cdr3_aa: CAISWDRDLGEQFF

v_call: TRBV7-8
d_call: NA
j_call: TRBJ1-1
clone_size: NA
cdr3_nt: TGTGCCAGCAGCTTAGAGAGAAGGGTTAGGATCGCTGAAGCTTTCTTT
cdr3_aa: CASSLERRVRIAEAFF